This T cell receptor (beta chain) is drawn from a study of blood T cell repertoires in COVID-19. Background on the study: COVID-19 samples, acute and convalescent, were from the United States, Italy and Spain.

The germline CDR1 and CDR2 sequences are MNHNY and SVGAGI (reference sequence). Trimming cost V 1 base and J 1 base; bases outside gene matches: 1. CDR3 length: 16 residues. The data were produced by immunoSEQ multiplex PCR, yet TCRdb's version contains in-frame clones alone and is incomplete. The sample lists about 220,000 clones; about four fifths were seen once. This chain uses TRBV6-6 with TRBJ2-2; 9 bases are shared with TRBD2. The sequence derives from a woman aged 40 to 50 with acute COVID-19. Sequenced: PBMCs or T cells enriched from blood (not recorded which). The CDR3 loop is CASSYLLAGNTGELFF. The CDR3 DNA reads TGTGCCAGCAGTTACTTACTAGCGGGGAACACCGGGGAGCTGTTTTTT.